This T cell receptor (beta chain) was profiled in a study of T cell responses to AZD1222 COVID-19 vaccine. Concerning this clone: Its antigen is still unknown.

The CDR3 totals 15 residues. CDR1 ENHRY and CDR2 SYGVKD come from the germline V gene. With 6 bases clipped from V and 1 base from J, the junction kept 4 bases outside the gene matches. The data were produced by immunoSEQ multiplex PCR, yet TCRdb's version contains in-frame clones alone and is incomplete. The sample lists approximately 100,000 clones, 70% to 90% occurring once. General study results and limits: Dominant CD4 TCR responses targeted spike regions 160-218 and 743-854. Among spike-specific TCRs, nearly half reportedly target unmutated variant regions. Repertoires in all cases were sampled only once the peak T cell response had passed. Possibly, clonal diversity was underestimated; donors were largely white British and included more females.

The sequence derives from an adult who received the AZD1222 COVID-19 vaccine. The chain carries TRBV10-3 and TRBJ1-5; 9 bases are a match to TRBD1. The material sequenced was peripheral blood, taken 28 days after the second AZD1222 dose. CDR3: CAISSGTGSNQPQHF. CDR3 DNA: TGTGCCATCAGCTCCGGGACAGGGAGCAATCAGCCCCAGCATTTT.